One and the same sample provided the 9 T cell receptor beta chains below, sequenced in a study of cytomegalovirus exposure and HLA in healthy donors. PCR involved 60 Vbeta and 13 Jbeta primers. Generated by immunoSEQ multiplex PCR, the TCRdb table keeps only in-frame clones and is missing some. The sample consists of 110,000 to 150,000 clones, roughly 10% of them appearing once. Sequencing input: PBMCs. The receptors were gathered from a man aged 50 or older in good health and CMV-seronegative.

The rearrangement uses TRBV5-1 and TRBJ2-6; perhaps TRBD2 as D (5 bases). Germline V gives CDR1 SGHRS, CDR2 YFSETQ. Trimming stripped 1 base from V and 0 bases from J, with 14 bases between. The CDR3 totals 18 residues. CDR3 nucleotide sequence: TGCGCCAGCAGCTTGTCTTTCGCGGGCCGCTCTGGGGCCAACGTCCTGACTTTC. Its protein is CASSLSFAGRSGANVLTF.

The J gene is TRBJ1-1, the V gene TRBV19; D remains unclear. The CDR3 length is 13 residues. Per germline, CDR1 LNHDA and CDR2 SQIVND (reference sequence). V lost 6 bases, J lost 0 bases, and 8 bases lay in between. The CDR3 sequence: CASSSTVNTEAFF. The CDR3 region has the DNA TGTGCCAGTAGCTCTACAGTGAACACTGAAGCTTTCTTT.

This clone was seen more than once but under ten times. The chain combines TRBV5-4 with TRBJ2-2; 10 bases are a match to TRBD1. V lost 3 bases to trimming and J lost 2 bases; unmatched junction nucleotides: 4. The CDR3 runs 16 residues. The germline V gene has CDR1 SGHNT and CDR2 YYREEE (reference sequence). CDR3 residues: CASSSGTGVNTGELFF. Here the CDR3 DNA reads TGTGCCAGCAGCTCCGGGACAGGGGTCAACACCGGGGAGCTGTTTTTT.

The table lists this clone with a few counts. The chain links TRBV7-2 to TRBJ2-7; D is unclear. The CDR3 loop spans 13 amino acids. Between the trimmed V and J ends, which lost 1 base and 4 bases, there was a span of 8 bases. In germline, CDR1 is SGHTA, CDR2 FQGNSA. This CDR3 reads CASSLEPRYEQYF. CDR3 bases: TGTGCCAGCAGCTTAGAGCCTAGATACGAGCAGTACTTC.

This chain uses TRBV30 with TRBJ2-7; unclear D gene. CDR3 size: 15 residues. Deletions cut 0 bases from V and 6 bases from J, with 18 bases between. Germline V gene sequence: CDR1 GTSNPN, CDR2 SVGIG (reference sequence). Here the CDR3 reads CAWSVSVIIPREQYF. CDR3 DNA sequence: TGTGCCTGGAGTGTCTCGGTGATTATCCCTCGCGAGCAGTACTTC.

V is TRBV7-6 and J is TRBJ1-1; D not resolved. Trimming pared 7 bases from V and 1 base from J, leaving 10 bases between. The CDR3 sequence is 13 residues long. Germline CDR1 and CDR2: SGHVS and FNYEAQ. The CDR3 loop is CASKEGENTEAFF. CDR3 coding DNA: TGTGCCAGCAAAGAGGGAGAGAACACTGAAGCTTTCTTT.

This clone has only a few counts. This chain uses TRBV19 with TRBJ2-7, with D unclear. From germline, CDR1 is LNHDA and CDR2 SQIVND (reference sequence). This CDR3 is 11 amino acids long. V lost 6 bases, J lost 3 bases, and 6 bases lay in between. Here the CDR3 reads CASRNNYEQYF. The CDR3 nucleotides are TGTGCCAGTAGAAACAACTACGAGCAGTACTTC.

This rearrangement joins TRBV30 to TRBJ1-2; D possibly corresponds to TRBD1 (6 bases). Trimming removed 0 bases from V and 6 bases from J, with 14 bases in between. The length of the CDR3 is 14 residues. From germline, CDR1 is GTSNPN and CDR2 SVGIG (reference sequence). CDR3 loop: CAWSVLQGLDGYTF. The CDR3 region has the DNA TGTGCCTGGAGTGTACTTCAGGGGTTGGATGGCTACACCTTC.

This chain connects TRBV12-1 to TRBJ1-2; the D call of TRBD1 is as the table states it, not checked on the DNA. TRBV12-1 is a recognized pseudogene. The CDR3 has 15 amino acids. CDR3 DNA sequence: TGTGCCAGCAGCTCCTCCTCGACAGGAGACTATGGCTACACCTTC. It codes for CASSSSSTGDYGYTF.